This record looks at one T cell receptor beta chain sequence and its context. Other nucleotide sequences from this sample produce the same CDR3. This specimen belongs to a study of shared clonotypes between healthy human individuals. Whole-study context: The composition of the donors was a couple of women and three men aged 18 to 49.

Germline CDR1 MDHEN, CDR2 SYDVKM. V lost 7 bases and J lost 7, with 11 bases in between. This CDR3 contains 12 residues. Using immunoSEQ multiplex PCR, the repertoire was profiled, and TCRdb retains in-frame clones only, with some absent. The sample holds around 2.5 million clones, over 85% seen once. Sequencing input: naive CD4+ T cells from PBMCs. The subset was: CD45RA+ positively selected. The source is a man aged 18 to 35 in good health. Some clones in this sample may be carry-over from other donors' samples. The chain uses TRBV28 and TRBJ1-5; a weak D match, TRBD1 (5 bases). CDR3 loop: CASTQGYQPQHF. The CDR3 region has the DNA TGTGCCAGCACTCAGGGATACCAGCCCCAGCATTTT.